Below, one T cell receptor beta chain is given with its context. Antigen: not known. The assay was immunoSEQ multiplex PCR, and TCRdb's table has in-frame clones only and misses some. The sample records about 32,000 clones, 80% to 95% being singletons. This sample was taken from a study of OX40 agonist ivuxolimab in advanced cancers. Study in general: Recorded diagnoses for dose-escalation patients were hepatocellular carcinoma, melanoma, renal cell or head and neck cancer. Prior therapy, whether anti-PD-1, anti-PD-L1 or anti-CTLA-4, was allowed, and 40% had some. Study results and caveats: In general, CD8+ T cells held more expanded clones than CD4+ did, on average.

The germline V gene has CDR1 SGDLS and CDR2 YYNGEE. This CDR3 spans 14 amino acids. The V end lost 3 bases, the J end lost 5 bases, and 14 bases lay between the germline ends. The chain employs TRBV9 and TRBJ1-1, with D tentatively TRBD1 (5 bases). The source is an adult with an advanced solid tumor such as melanoma, head and neck, liver or kidney cancer. The material was CD4+ or CD8+ T cells sorted from blood, obtained in a trial of the OX40 agonist ivuxolimab. The CDR3 is CASSAWEGRTEAFF. CDR3 sequence (DNA): TGTGCCAGCAGCGCCTGGGAGGGGAGGACTGAAGCTTTCTTT.